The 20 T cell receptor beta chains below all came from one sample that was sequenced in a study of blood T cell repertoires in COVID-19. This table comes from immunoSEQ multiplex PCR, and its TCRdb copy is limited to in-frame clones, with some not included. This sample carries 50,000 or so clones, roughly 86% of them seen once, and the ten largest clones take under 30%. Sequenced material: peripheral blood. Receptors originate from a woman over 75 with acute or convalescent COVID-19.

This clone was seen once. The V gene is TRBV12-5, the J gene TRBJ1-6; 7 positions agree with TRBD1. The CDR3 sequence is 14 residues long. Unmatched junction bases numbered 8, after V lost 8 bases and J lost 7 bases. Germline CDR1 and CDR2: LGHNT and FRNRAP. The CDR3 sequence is CASTRTGLNSPLHF. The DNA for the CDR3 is TGTGCTAGTACCCGGACAGGATTGAATTCACCCCTCCACTTT.

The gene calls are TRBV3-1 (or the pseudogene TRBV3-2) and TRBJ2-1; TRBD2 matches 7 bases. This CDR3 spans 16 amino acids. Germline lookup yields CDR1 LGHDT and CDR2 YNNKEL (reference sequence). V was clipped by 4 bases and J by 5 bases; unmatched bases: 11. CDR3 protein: CASSRVVGRGDNEQFF. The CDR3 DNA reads TGTGCCAGCAGCCGGGTGGTGGGACGGGGGGACAATGAGCAGTTCTTC.

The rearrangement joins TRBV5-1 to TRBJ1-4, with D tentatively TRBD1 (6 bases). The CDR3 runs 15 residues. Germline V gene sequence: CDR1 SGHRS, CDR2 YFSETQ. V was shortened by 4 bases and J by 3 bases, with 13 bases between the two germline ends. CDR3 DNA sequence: TGCGCCAGCAGCCCACAGGGATCGGCTAATGAAAAACTGTTTTTT. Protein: CASSPQGSANEKLFF.

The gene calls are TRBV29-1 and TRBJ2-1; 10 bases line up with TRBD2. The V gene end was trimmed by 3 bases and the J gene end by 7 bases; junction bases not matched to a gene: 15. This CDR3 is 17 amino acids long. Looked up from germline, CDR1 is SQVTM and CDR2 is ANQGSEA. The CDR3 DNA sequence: TGCAGCGTTGATCGGATAGCGGGGGGCCGCATTAGTAATGAGCAGTTCTTC. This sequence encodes CSVDRIAGGRISNEQFF.

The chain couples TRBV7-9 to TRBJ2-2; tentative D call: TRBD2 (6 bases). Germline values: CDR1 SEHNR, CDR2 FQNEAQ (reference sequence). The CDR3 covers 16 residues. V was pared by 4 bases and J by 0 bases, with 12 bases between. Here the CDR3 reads CASSWGGNANTGELFF. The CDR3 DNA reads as TGTGCCAGCAGCTGGGGAGGAAATGCGAACACCGGGGAGCTGTTTTTT. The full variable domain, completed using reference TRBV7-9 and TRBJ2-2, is DTGVSQNPRHKITKRGQNVTFRCDPISEHNRLYWYRQTLGQGPEFLTYFQNEAQLEKSRLLSDRFSAERPKGSFSTLEIQRTEQGDSAMYLCASSWGGNANTGELFFGEGSRLTVL.

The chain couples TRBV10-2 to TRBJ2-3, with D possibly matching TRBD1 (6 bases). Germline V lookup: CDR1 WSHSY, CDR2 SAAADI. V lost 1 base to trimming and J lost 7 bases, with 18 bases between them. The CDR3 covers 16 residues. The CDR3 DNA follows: TGCGCCAGCAGTGAGTTTACAGGGTCCTCCCGGAATACGCAGTATTTT. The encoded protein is CASSEFTGSSRNTQYF.

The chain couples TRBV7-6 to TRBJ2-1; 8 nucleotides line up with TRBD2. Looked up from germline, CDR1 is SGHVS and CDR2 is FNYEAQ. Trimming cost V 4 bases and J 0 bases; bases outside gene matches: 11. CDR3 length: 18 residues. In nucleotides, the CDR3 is TGTGCCAGCAGCTACGGCGGGGCGGGGGGAAGCTCCTACAATGAGCAGTTCTTC. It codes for CASSYGGAGGSSYNEQFF.

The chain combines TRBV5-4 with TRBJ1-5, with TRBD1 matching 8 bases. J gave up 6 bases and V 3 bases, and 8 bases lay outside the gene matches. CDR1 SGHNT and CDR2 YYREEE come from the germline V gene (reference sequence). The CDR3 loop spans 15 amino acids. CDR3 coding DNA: TGTGCCAGCAGCTCAAATGGACAGGGTGCTCAGCCCCAGCATTTT. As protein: CASSSNGQGAQPQHF.

The CDR3 bases are TGTGCCAGCAGCAAAGCTGGCAGAAAATTATACAATGAGCAGTTCTTC. The encoded protein is CASSKAGRKLYNEQFF. The chain employs TRBV21-1 and TRBJ2-1; the table's TRBD1 call for D was not verified on the DNA. TRBV21-1 is assigned pseudogene status. The CDR3 runs 16 residues.

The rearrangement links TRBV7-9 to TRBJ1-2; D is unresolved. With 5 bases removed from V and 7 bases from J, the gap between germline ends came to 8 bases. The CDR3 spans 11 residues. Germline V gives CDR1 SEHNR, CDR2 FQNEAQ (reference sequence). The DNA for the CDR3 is TGTGCCAGCAGCCCTATTGTTGGCTACACCTTC. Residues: CASSPIVGYTF.

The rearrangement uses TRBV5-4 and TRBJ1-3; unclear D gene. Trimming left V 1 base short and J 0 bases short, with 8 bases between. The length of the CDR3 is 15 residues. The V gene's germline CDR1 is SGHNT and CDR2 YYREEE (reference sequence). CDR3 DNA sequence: TGTGCCAGCAGCTTGAATGCGGGCTCTGGAAACACCATATATTTT. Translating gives CASSLNAGSGNTIYF. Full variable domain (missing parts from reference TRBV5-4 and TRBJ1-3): ETGVTQSPTHLIKTRGQQVTLRCSSQSGHNTVSWYQQALGQGPQFIFQYYREEENGRGNFPPRFSGLQFPNYSSELNVNALELDDSALYLCASSLNAGSGNTIYFGEGSWLTVV.

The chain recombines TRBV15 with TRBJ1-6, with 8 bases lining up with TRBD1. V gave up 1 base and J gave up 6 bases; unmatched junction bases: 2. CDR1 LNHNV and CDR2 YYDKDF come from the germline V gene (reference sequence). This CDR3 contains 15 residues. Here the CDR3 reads CATSRVDRGNSPLHF. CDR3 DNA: TGTGCCACCAGCAGAGTAGACAGGGGTAATTCACCCCTCCACTTT.

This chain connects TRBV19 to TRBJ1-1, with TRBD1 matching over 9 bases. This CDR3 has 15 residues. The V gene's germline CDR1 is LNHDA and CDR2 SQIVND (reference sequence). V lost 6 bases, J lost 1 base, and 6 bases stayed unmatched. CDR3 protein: CASSNTGGRNTEAFF. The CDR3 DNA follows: TGTGCCAGTAGCAATACAGGGGGCAGGAACACTGAAGCTTTCTTT.

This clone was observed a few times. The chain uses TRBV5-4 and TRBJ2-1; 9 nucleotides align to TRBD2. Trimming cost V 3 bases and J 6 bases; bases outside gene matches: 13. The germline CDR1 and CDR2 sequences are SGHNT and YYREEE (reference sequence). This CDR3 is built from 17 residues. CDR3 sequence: CASSWGVQRGVINEQFF. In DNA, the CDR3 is TGTGCCAGCAGCTGGGGTGTGCAGCGGGGGGTGATCAATGAGCAGTTCTTC.

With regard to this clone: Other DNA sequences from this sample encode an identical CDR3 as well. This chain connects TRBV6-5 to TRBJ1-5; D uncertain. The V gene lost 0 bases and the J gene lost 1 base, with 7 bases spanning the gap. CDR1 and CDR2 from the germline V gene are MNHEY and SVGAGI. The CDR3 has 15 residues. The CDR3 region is CASSYSLTSNQPQHF. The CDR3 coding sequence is TGTGCCAGCAGTTACTCACTGACAAGCAATCAGCCCCAGCATTTT.

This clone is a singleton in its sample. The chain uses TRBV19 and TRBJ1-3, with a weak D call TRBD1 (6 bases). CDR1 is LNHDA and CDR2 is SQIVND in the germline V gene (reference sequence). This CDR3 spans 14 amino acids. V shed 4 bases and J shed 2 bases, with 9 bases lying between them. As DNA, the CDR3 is TGTGCCAGTAGTAAAAGGACAGCTGGAAACACCATATATTTT. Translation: CASSKRTAGNTIYF.

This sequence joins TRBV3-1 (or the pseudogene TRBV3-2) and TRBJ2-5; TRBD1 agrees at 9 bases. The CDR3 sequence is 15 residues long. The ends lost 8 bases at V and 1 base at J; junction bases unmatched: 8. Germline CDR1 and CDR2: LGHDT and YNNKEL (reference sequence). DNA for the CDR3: TGTGCCAGCGGACACAGGGGGCTTCGCCAAGAGACCCAGTACTTC. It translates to CASGHRGLRQETQYF.

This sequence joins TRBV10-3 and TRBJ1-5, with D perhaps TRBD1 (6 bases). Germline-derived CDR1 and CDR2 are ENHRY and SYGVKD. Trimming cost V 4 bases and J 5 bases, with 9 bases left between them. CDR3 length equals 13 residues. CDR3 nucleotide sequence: TGTGCCATCAGTGCTCGGACAGATCAGCCCCAGCATTTT. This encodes CAISARTDQPQHF.

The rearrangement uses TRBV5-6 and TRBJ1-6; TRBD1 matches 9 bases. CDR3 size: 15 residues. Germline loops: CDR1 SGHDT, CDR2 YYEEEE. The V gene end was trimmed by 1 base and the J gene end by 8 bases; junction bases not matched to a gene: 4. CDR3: CASSLRDRVYSPLHF. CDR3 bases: TGTGCCAGCAGCTTGAGGGACAGGGTGTATTCACCCCTCCACTTT.

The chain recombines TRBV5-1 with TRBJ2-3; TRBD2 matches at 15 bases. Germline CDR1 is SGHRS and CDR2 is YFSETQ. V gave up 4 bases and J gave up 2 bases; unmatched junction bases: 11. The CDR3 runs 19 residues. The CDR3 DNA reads TGCGCCAGCAGCCCCGGACTAGCGGGGGGGACGGAGCTCACAGATACGCAGTATTTT. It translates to CASSPGLAGGTELTDTQYF.